This T cell receptor (beta chain) stems from a study of T cells in Graves' hyperthyroidism and ophthalmopathy. Uncontrolled infection, other autoimmune disease, pregnancy or lactation excluded patients. Source material for PBMCs was roughly 10 ml fresh peripheral blood. Study-level results: Most thyroid clonotypes that were expanded above 0.001 also turned up in blood. Ophthalmopathy cases were set apart from stable hyperthyroidism by a 13 V-J model.

Amplified regions were TCR beta CDR3 sequences from RNA transcripts. First-round RT-PCR of the TCR CDR3 relied on the HTBI primer set. In TCRdb, the multiplex PCR reads were re-called with MiXCR into one record per CDR3 protein. Of around 430,000 distinct CDR3 sequences in the sample, 14% to 15% were seen once. With respect to this clonotype: Its antigen is as yet unknown.

The germline CDR1 and CDR2 sequences are SGHRS and YFSETQ. This CDR3 has 15 amino acids. V lost 0 bases and J 3 bases, leaving 13 bases between the germline ends. The sequencing sample was made of blood. V usage is TRBV5-1 and J usage is TRBJ2-7; possible D gene TRBD1, 6 bases. This clonotype was obtained from a woman aged 25 to 45 with Graves' hyperthyroidism. The CDR3 sequence: CASSLVDRPDYEQYF. For the CDR3, the DNA is TGCGCCAGCAGCTTGGTGGACAGACCGGACTACGAGCAGTACTTC.